Presented here are 32 T cell receptor beta chains from one specimen sequenced in a study of CD4 and CD8 cells across lung adenocarcinoma regions. From the PCR reads, TCRdb called clonotypes with MiXCR, one entry per CDR3 protein. This sample has about 19,000 distinct CDR3 sequences, with about 53% found just once. Sequencing was carried out using CD8+ T cells from the margin of a lung tumor. The origin of the receptors is a male donor with lung adenocarcinoma. The CD4 and CD8 labels of this study may be unreliable.

This clonotype has ten or more counts. This chain joins TRBV11-2 and TRBJ2-1; D is possibly TRBD1 or TRBD2 (7 bases each). Trimming shortened V by 3 bases and J by 1 base, and 10 bases separated the two germline ends. There are 15 residues in the CDR3. From germline, CDR1 is SGHAT and CDR2 FQNNGV. CDR3 bases: TGTGCCAGCAGCTTCCAGGGGGGGTCCTACAATGAGCAGTTCTTC. Translation gives CASSFQGGSYNEQFF.

The J gene is TRBJ2-1, the V gene TRBV30; weak D call: TRBD1 (5 bases). With 3 bases removed from V and 5 bases from J, the gap between germline ends came to 11 bases. The CDR3 runs 13 residues. Germline CDR1 is GTSNPN and CDR2 is SVGIG (reference sequence). The CDR3 protein is CAWRWGRHNEQFF. CDR3 in DNA: TGTGCCTGGAGGTGGGGCCGCCACAATGAGCAGTTCTTC.

Concerning this clonotype: No conserved phenylalanine or tryptophan ends this CDR3, so it is likely a read error. It is unclear where the CDR3 begins or ends on the DNA, so no DNA is shown, and the CDR3 is as TCRdb lists it. This sequence joins TRBV10-2 and TRBJ2-5; the D call in the table, TRBD1, was not verified against the DNA. Germline CDR1 WSHSY, CDR2 SAAADI. Termini included, the CDR3 measures 14 amino acids. The CDR3 loop is CASGSGQGRKTQFS.

This clonotype was counted between two and nine times. The gene calls are TRBV27 and TRBJ2-4, with D possibly matching TRBD2 (6 bases). The CDR3 has 15 amino acids. Germline CDR1 reads MNHEY; CDR2 reads SMNVEV (reference sequence). V was cut by 3 bases and J by 4 bases, with 13 bases left in between. For the CDR3, the DNA is TGTGCCAGCAGTTTGGGGGGAGACACAAAAAACATTCAGTACTTC. Its translation is CASSLGGDTKNIQYF.

As regards this clonotype: The junction does not match germline at one end; this may be a read error. The chain combines TRBV6-1 with TRBJ2-1; 9 nucleotides agree with TRBD2. This CDR3 region has 14 residues. Germline V gene lookup returns CDR1 MNHNS and CDR2 SASEGT. As DNA, the CDR3 is TGTGCCAGCTCCCTAGCGGGACGCAACGATGAGCAGTTTTTC. Translating it yields CASSLAGRNDEQFF.

This clonotype has a count of ten or more. This chain links TRBV7-3 with TRBJ2-3; 9 bases are shared with TRBD1. The CDR3 totals 16 residues. After removal of 5 bases from V and 6 bases from J, the junction contained 12 bases not matched to a gene. CDR1 and CDR2 (germline): SGHTA, FQGTGA. In DNA form, the CDR3 reads TGTGCCAGCAGCGTTACCGGGACAGGGATCGGGGATACGCAGTATTTT. Translating it yields CASSVTGTGIGDTQYF. The complete variable domain, with remaining parts taken from reference TRBV7-3 and TRBJ2-3, reads GAGVSQTPSNKVTEKGKYVELRCDPISGHTALYWYRQSLGQGPEFLIYFQGTGAADDSGLPNDRFFAVRPEGSVSTLKIQRTERGDSAVYLCASSVTGTGIGDTQYFGPGTRLTVL.

As to this clonotype: Germline is not matched at one junction end, which may reflect a read error. The chain uses TRBV7-2 and TRBJ2-1; 8 bases map to TRBD2. TRBJ2-5 matches the DNA end more closely, so the J call is doubtful. CDR3 length: 17 amino acids. Looked up from germline, CDR1 is SGHTA and CDR2 is FQGNSA. DNA of the CDR3: TGTGCCAGTAGCTCGACGAGCGGGAGAGGGGACCAAGACATCCAGTACTTC. Translating it yields CASSSTSGRGDQDIQYF.

There are a few counts of this clonotype. This chain connects TRBV7-3 to TRBJ2-2; D is undetermined. Germline-derived CDR1 and CDR2 are SGHTA and FQGTGA. The CDR3 length is 17 residues. Trimming took 2 bases from V and 1 from J, leaving 14 bases between them. The CDR3 protein is CASSLSLGIGNTGELFF. The CDR3, as DNA: TGTGCCAGCAGCTTATCCCTGGGAATTGGGAACACCGGGGAGCTGTTTTTT.

The rearrangement joins TRBV3-1 to TRBJ2-1; D is tentatively TRBD1 or TRBD2 (5 bases each). The CDR3 is 15 residues long. Germline CDR1 and CDR2: LGHDT and YNNKEL (reference sequence). Trimming took off 5 bases at V and 0 bases at J, with 11 bases between the two ends. CDR3 in amino acids: CASSEGWSSYNEQFF. The CDR3 nucleotides read TGTGCCAGCAGCGAGGGGTGGAGCTCCTACAATGAGCAGTTCTTC.

The chain carries TRBV6-5 and TRBJ2-1; weak D call: TRBD2 (5 bases). In germline, CDR1 is MNHEY, CDR2 SVGAGI. Trimming shortened V by 2 bases and J by 10 bases, and 15 bases separated the two germline ends. The CDR3 is 14 amino acids. CDR3 region: CASSYDLRGGEQFF. DNA of the CDR3: TGTGCCAGCAGTTACGACCTCAGAGGCGGGGAGCAGTTCTTC.

V is TRBV4-2 and J is TRBJ1-4; the D is unclear. There are 16 residues in the CDR3. With 4 bases removed from V and 1 base from J, the gap between germline ends came to 13 bases. Germline V gives CDR1 LGHNA, CDR2 YNFKEQ. The CDR3 DNA sequence: TGTGCCAGCAGCCTCCTCAGCGGCGGAACTAATGAAAAACTGTTTTTT. It translates to CASSLLSGGTNEKLFF.

This clonotype came up many times. The chain uses TRBV6-1 and TRBJ1-1, with D unresolved. Germline CDR1 reads MNHNS; CDR2 reads SASEGT. This CDR3 comprises 13 residues. The V end lost 6 bases, the J end lost 4 bases, and 12 bases lay between the germline ends. In DNA, the CDR3 is TGTGCCAGCAGACTGGGTCGCTTCACTGAAGCTTTCTTT. Protein product: CASRLGRFTEAFF.

J is TRBJ2-3 and V is TRBV6-1; 9 nucleotides match TRBD2. The CDR3 contains 19 residues. The V and J ends lost 6 bases and 0 bases, in that order; junction bases with no gene match: 16. Germline values: CDR1 MNHNS, CDR2 SASEGT. CDR3 DNA sequence: TGTGCCAGCAGGGGGATTAGCGGGGGACAACCTAGAAGCACAGATACGCAGTATTTT. Protein: CASRGISGGQPRSTDTQYF.

A single count supports this clonotype. Sequence at one end of the junction differs from germline and may be a read error. The chain joins TRBV12-3 or TRBV12-4 to TRBJ2-4; 8 bases match TRBD2. The J call may be faulty, since TRBJ2-5 better matches the DNA end. CDR3 length equals 18 residues. This chain's CDR3 is CAGSLGGSGGLAKETQYF. The CDR3 coding sequence is TGTGCCGGCAGTTTGGGGGGGAGCGGGGGTTTAGCCAAAGAGACCCAGTACTTC.

This chain joins TRBV6-1 and TRBJ1-6; 7 bases match TRBD1. V lost 0 bases, J lost 6 bases, and 8 bases stayed unmatched. The CDR3 consists of 17 residues. The V gene's germline CDR1 is MNHNS and CDR2 SASEGT. The CDR3 sequence is CASSEAVPGTANSPLHF. The CDR3 nucleotides read TGTGCCAGCAGTGAAGCAGTACCCGGGACAGCTAATTCACCCCTCCACTTT.

The rearrangement uses TRBV7-2 and TRBJ2-7; 16 bases match TRBD2. Unmatched junction bases numbered 8, after V lost 6 bases and J lost 3 bases. Germline V lookup: CDR1 SGHTA, CDR2 FQGNSA. The CDR3 runs 17 residues. Here the CDR3 DNA reads TGTGCCAGCAGAGGGGGGACTAGCGGGAGGGCCTTCTACGAGCAGTACTTC. Translated, it gives CASRGGTSGRAFYEQYF.

With respect to this clonotype: Sequence at one end of the junction differs from germline and may be a read error. The rearrangement links TRBV6-1 to TRBJ2-1; D is perhaps TRBD1 (5 bases). The CDR3 spans 9 residues. Germline V CDR1 and CDR2: MNHNS, SASEGT. Here the CDR3 DNA reads TGTACCAGCAGGGATGAGCAGTTCTTC. Translation: CTSRDEQFF.

This clonotype was counted between two and nine times. The chain links TRBV3-1 to TRBJ1-2, with D uncertain. CDR3 length: 17 residues. The V gene lost 1 base and the J gene lost 5 bases, with 20 bases spanning the gap. Germline V lookup: CDR1 LGHDT, CDR2 YNNKEL (reference sequence). The CDR3 loop reads CASSQGTLEGSRYGYTF. The CDR3, as DNA: TGTGCCAGCAGCCAAGGCACTCTTGAGGGATCGCGGTATGGCTACACCTTC.

The rearrangement links TRBV27 to TRBJ2-5; 7 bases line up with TRBD1. V lost 11 bases and J lost 10; bases outside the gene matches: 22. The CDR3 length is 15 residues. Germline V gives CDR1 MNHEY, CDR2 SMNVEV (reference sequence). CDR3 bases: TGTGCCGGGGGCCCAGGGGGTGGGGCCCAAGACATCCAGTACTTC. It translates to CAGGPGGGAQDIQYF.

This clonotype was observed a handful of times. V is TRBV6-1 and J is TRBJ1-5, with D tentatively TRBD1 (5 bases). The germline V and J ends were trimmed by 7 bases and 7 bases, with 20 bases remaining between them. This CDR3 spans 15 amino acids. CDR1 MNHNS and CDR2 SASEGT come from the germline V gene. As DNA, the CDR3 is TGTGCCAGCACCCCTACCGGGGCCCCTGGGCAGCCCCAGCATTTT. Translated: CASTPTGAPGQPQHF.

This clonotype was counted only a few times. This sequence joins TRBV10-3 and TRBJ2-5; 7 nucleotides match TRBD2. CDR3 length: 18 amino acids. J was trimmed by 1 base and V by 0 bases; bases with no gene match: 11. CDR1 and CDR2 from the germline V gene are ENHRY and SYGVKD. The DNA for the CDR3 is TGTGCCATCAGTGAGTCCTTCCTTGGGGGGGGTTCCCAAGAGACCCAGTACTTC. This sequence encodes CAISESFLGGGSQETQYF.

The V call is TRBV27, the J call TRBJ2-2, with unresolved D. The CDR3 runs 15 residues. V lost 5 bases and J 2 bases, leaving 12 bases between the germline ends. Germline V gives CDR1 MNHEY, CDR2 SMNVEV (reference sequence). The CDR3 coding sequence is TGTGCCAGCAGTAGTATCCGGGCCAACACCGGGGAGCTGTTTTTT. It codes for CASSSIRANTGELFF.

The chain links TRBV6-2 or TRBV6-3 to TRBJ2-3; D may be TRBD1 or TRBD2 (5 bases each). Germline V CDR1 and CDR2: MNHEY, SVGEGT. Trimming cost V 7 bases and J 2 bases, with 10 bases left between them. The CDR3 contains 13 residues. CDR3 in DNA: TGTGCCAGCACCCGGGACGCCACAGATACGCAGTATTTT. It translates to CASTRDATDTQYF.

In this sample, this clonotype turned up a few times. The chain employs TRBV7-2 and TRBJ2-4; 8 nucleotides match TRBD2. TRBJ2-7 explains the end of the DNA better; the J call may be wrong. CDR3 size: 15 residues. Looked up from germline, CDR1 is SGHTA and CDR2 is FQGNSA. CDR3 nucleotide sequence: TGTGCCAGCAGCTTAACGGGACTAGTGAACTACGAGCAGTACTTC. It translates to CASSLTGLVNYEQYF.

Sample share makes this clonotype medium-sized (0.01 to 0.1%). The chain links TRBV7-2 to TRBJ2-4; D not resolved. Germline CDR1 reads SGHTA; CDR2 reads FQGNSA. The CDR3 sequence is 16 residues long. The V and J ends lost 1 base and 2 bases respectively, with 12 bases between them. CDR3 coding DNA: TGTGCCAGCAGCTTAGAATTAGCACCCCCCAAAAACATTCAGTACTTC. Translated: CASSLELAPPKNIQYF.

This chain connects TRBV27 to TRBJ2-1; 13 bases are shared with TRBD2. V shed 6 bases, J shed 2 bases, and the junction held 4 bases outside the gene matches. Germline CDR1 reads MNHEY; CDR2 reads SMNVEV (reference sequence). The CDR3 length is 16 residues. The CDR3 here is CASSRGLAGAYNEQFF. CDR3 bases: TGTGCCAGCAGCAGAGGACTAGCGGGAGCCTACAATGAGCAGTTCTTC.

The chain carries TRBV7-2 and TRBJ2-3, with 8 bases that match TRBD2. Matching the DNA end better, TRBJ2-7 makes the J call doubtful. The germline CDR1 and CDR2 sequences are SGHTA and FQGNSA. The CDR3 has 14 amino acids. CDR3 sequence reads: CAGSGGLAPDTQYF. DNA for the CDR3: TGTGCGGGGAGCGGGGGACTTGCGCCAGATACGCAGTACTTC.

The chain uses TRBV11-3 and TRBJ2-1, with 8 bases matching TRBD1. The CDR3 covers 15 residues. CDR1 and CDR2 from the germline V gene are SGHNT and YENEEA. V shed 2 bases and J 5 bases; nucleotides not matched to a gene: 5. The CDR3 spells CASSLRTGYHNEQFF. For the CDR3, the DNA is TGTGCCAGCAGCTTAAGGACAGGGTACCACAATGAGCAGTTCTTC.

This clonotype was seen a handful of times. The gene calls are TRBV6-1 and TRBJ2-6, with D possibly TRBD2 on 7 matching bases. The CDR3 is made up of 17 amino acids. V lost 6 bases and J 4 bases, leaving 19 bases between the germline ends. The V gene's germline CDR1 is MNHNS and CDR2 SASEGT. CDR3 protein: CASRGGGGAGGANVLTF. DNA of the CDR3: TGTGCCAGCAGGGGGGGGGGGGGGGCGGGGGGGGCCAACGTCCTGACTTTC.

The V call is TRBV7-2, the J call TRBJ2-7; no reliable D call. V lost 0 bases to trimming and J lost 1 base, with 10 bases between them. Germline V lookup: CDR1 SGHTA, CDR2 FQGNSA. This CDR3 comprises 15 residues. The CDR3 DNA reads TGTGCCAGCAGCTTAGCGGCAGGTTGGTCCTACGAGCAGTACTTC. Translation gives CASSLAAGWSYEQYF.

This clonotype showed up just once. The CDR3 region is CASSRDNWGNTGELFF. In nucleotides, the CDR3 is TGTGCCAGCAGCCGCGACAACTGGGGGAACACCGGGGAGCTGTTTTTT. The chain is built from TRBV6-1 and TRBJ2-2; D ambiguous. Trimming took off 6 bases at V and 1 base at J, with 15 bases between the two ends. Germline loops: CDR1 MNHNS, CDR2 SASEGT. CDR3 length: 16 amino acids.

Comment on this clonotype: One end of the junction varies from germline; a read error may be responsible. The chain combines TRBV12-3 or TRBV12-4 with TRBJ2-3, with D perhaps TRBD1 (7 bases). The CDR3 consists of 15 residues. CDR3 in amino acids: CAGRLEGAGPETQYF. In DNA, the CDR3 is TGTGCCGGGAGGCTAGAGGGGGCCGGCCCAGAGACCCAGTACTTT.